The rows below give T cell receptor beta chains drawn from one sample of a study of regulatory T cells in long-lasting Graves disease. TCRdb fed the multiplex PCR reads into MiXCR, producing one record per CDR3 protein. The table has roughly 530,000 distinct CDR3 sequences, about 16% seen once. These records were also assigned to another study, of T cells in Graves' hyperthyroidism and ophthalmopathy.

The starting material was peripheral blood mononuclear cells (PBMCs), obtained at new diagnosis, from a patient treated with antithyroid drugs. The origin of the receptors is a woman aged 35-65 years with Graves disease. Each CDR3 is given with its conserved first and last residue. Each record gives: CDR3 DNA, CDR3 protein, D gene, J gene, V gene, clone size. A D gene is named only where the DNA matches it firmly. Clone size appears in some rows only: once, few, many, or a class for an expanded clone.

TGTGCCAGCAGCTTAGCGTACGTTTCCTATGGCTACACCTTC,CASSLAYVSYGYTF,NA,TRBJ1-2,TRBV7-9,many
TGTGCCAGGATAAACACCATATATTTT,CARINTIYF,NA,TRBJ1-3,TRBV7-2,few
TGTGCCATCAGTGAGGGACAGAACACCGGGGAGCTGTTTTTT,CAISEGQNTGELFF,NA,TRBJ2-2,TRBV10-3,few
TGTGCCAGCACCGCCGGGACAGGGGCAGATACGCAGTATTTT,CASTAGTGADTQYF,TRBD1,TRBJ2-3,TRBV25-1,few
TGTGCCAGCAGTTACCGCCGCGGAGGGATGAACACTGAAGCTTTCTTT,CASSYRRGGMNTEAFF,NA,TRBJ1-1,TRBV6-9,NA
TGTGCCAGCAGTTTTTCTAACTATGGCTACACCTTC,CASSFSNYGYTF,NA,TRBJ1-2,TRBV12-3/TRBV12-4,NA
TGTGCCATCAGTGAGTCACAAGCGGGGAACACCGGGGAGCTGTTTTTT,CAISESQAGNTGELFF,NA,TRBJ2-2,TRBV10-3,NA
TGTGCCAGCAGTGGCCGGACTAGCGGGGGGGCCACAGATACGCAGTATTTT,CASSGRTSGGATDTQYF,TRBD2,TRBJ2-3,TRBV12-3/TRBV12-4,many
TGTGCTAGTGGTCCCGGACAGGGAAGAAGCACAGATACGCAGTATTTT,CASGPGQGRSTDTQYF,TRBD1,TRBJ2-3,TRBV12-5,NA
TGCAGTGCCCCAGGGGCTGGAAACACCATATATTTT,CSAPGAGNTIYF,NA,TRBJ1-3,TRBV20-1,many
TGCAGTGCTAGAGAGGTAGCGGGGAACACAGATACGCAGTATTTT,CSAREVAGNTDTQYF,TRBD2,TRBJ2-3,TRBV20-1,many
TGCAGTGCTAGCCTCACAGCCAAAAACATTCAGTACTTC,CSASLTAKNIQYF,NA,TRBJ2-4,TRBV20-1,many
TGTGCCAGCAGTCCAGGGGTAAGCTACGAGCAGTACTTC,CASSPGVSYEQYF,NA,TRBJ2-7,TRBV18,many
TGTGCCAGCAGCAAGGGACAGGGGGATTACAATGAGCAGTTCTTC,CASSKGQGDYNEQFF,TRBD1,TRBJ2-1,TRBV7-6,NA
TGTGCCAGCAGCCCGGGAATGCGGGGAGTTAACTATGGCTACACCTTC,CASSPGMRGVNYGYTF,NA,TRBJ1-2,TRBV6-1,many
TGTGCCAGCAGTTACCTGGGACAGAGTGAAGCTTTCTTT,CASSYLGQSEAFF,TRBD1,TRBJ1-1,TRBV6-5,NA
TGTGCCAGCAGTTTATCTTGGGAGGGACGGGACACTGAAGCTTTCTTT,CASSLSWEGRDTEAFF,NA,TRBJ1-1,TRBV27,many
TGTGCCAGCAGCAAGCTAGCGGCGAACACCGGGGAGCTGTTTTTT,CASSKLAANTGELFF,TRBD2,TRBJ2-2,TRBV11-2,many
TGTGCCAGCAAGTGGGCGGCCTCCAAAGAGCAGTTCTTC,CASKWAASKEQFF,NA,TRBJ2-1,TRBV2,many
TGTGCCAGCAGTTCATATTGGACAGGGGACTCCTACGAGCAGTACTTC,CASSSYWTGDSYEQYF,TRBD1,TRBJ2-7,TRBV12-3/TRBV12-4,many
TGTGCCAGCAGCCAAGGGGTGGGGGCTGGCGAAAAACTGTTTTTT,CASSQGVGAGEKLFF,NA,TRBJ1-4,TRBV3-1,many
TGTGCCAGCAGCGTTGGCGGGGGGAGGTACAATGAGCAGTTCTTC,CASSVGGGRYNEQFF,TRBD2,TRBJ2-1,TRBV9,few
TGCGCCAGCAGCCAAGCTTGGGCAGGGATTGGAAACACCATATATTTT,CASSQAWAGIGNTIYF,NA,TRBJ1-3,TRBV4-1,NA
TGTGCTAGTGGTTTGCCTCCCGGGCGCAATGAGCAGTTCTTC,CASGLPPGRNEQFF,NA,TRBJ2-1,TRBV12-5,NA
TGTGCCAGCACCCTGGACAGGGGCCAGGTTGAGCAGTACTTC,CASTLDRGQVEQYF,TRBD1,TRBJ2-7,TRBV11-1,many
TGTGCCAGCAGCACCCTCAATGAGCAGTTCTTC,CASSTLNEQFF,NA,TRBJ2-1,TRBV3-1,many
TGTGCCATCAGGGGACAGGGAGGGTACGAGCAGTACTTC,CAIRGQGGYEQYF,TRBD1,TRBJ2-7,TRBV10-3,many
TGTGCCTGGAGTACGGGGGGCTCTGGAAACACCATATATTTT,CAWSTGGSGNTIYF,NA,TRBJ1-3,TRBV30,many
TGTGCCAGCAGTAAAACCGGGACATTGGATGGCTACACCTTC,CASSKTGTLDGYTF,NA,TRBJ1-2,TRBV12-3/TRBV12-4,NA
TGTGCCAGCAGCCGGGGACTAGCGGGGGGCATATACGAGCAGTACTTC,CASSRGLAGGIYEQYF,TRBD2,TRBJ2-7,TRBV12-3/TRBV12-4,NA
TGTGCCAGCAGCCAAAACTTTAGGGGACAGGGGGTCAATGAGCAGTTCTTC,CASSQNFRGQGVNEQFF,TRBD1,TRBJ2-1,TRBV3-1,few
TGCGCCAGCAGCCCTACAGGGGTGGGCGCTGAAGCTTTCTTT,CASSPTGVGAEAFF,TRBD1,TRBJ1-1,TRBV5-1,many
TGTGCCTGGACGAGGGCGCGCAAAAACATTCAGTACTTC,CAWTRARKNIQYF,NA,TRBJ2-4,TRBV30,many
TGCAGTGCTAGAACTCTAGGAGGAGTGAACACTGAAGCTTTCTTT,CSARTLGGVNTEAFF,NA,TRBJ1-1,TRBV20-1,NA
TGTGCCAGCAGCCTCAGGGAGGCTGGGGCCAACGTCCTGACTTTC,CASSLREAGANVLTF,NA,TRBJ2-6,TRBV11-2,NA
TGTGCCAGCTCCCAAGGGACTTTCTCCTACAATGAGCAGTTCTTC,CASSQGTFSYNEQFF,NA,TRBJ2-1,TRBV18,many
TGCGCCAGCAGACGGGACTGGACTTCCGTGCAGTTCTTC,CASRRDWTSVQFF,NA,TRBJ2-1,TRBV10-2,NA
TGTGCCAGCAGCTTACTGGAAAAACTGTTTTTT,CASSLLEKLFF,NA,TRBJ1-4,TRBV11-2,NA
TGCGCCAGCAGCTGGACAGGGAGCTCCTACAATGAGCAGTTCTTC,CASSWTGSSYNEQFF,TRBD1,TRBJ2-1,TRBV5-1,NA
TGTGCCAGCAGCTTGGATCAGGGTCTAGTAGGGGAGACCCAGTACTTC,CASSLDQGLVGETQYF,NA,TRBJ2-5,TRBV7-8,many
TGCAGTGCTCGAACACAGAGCACAGATACGCAGTATTTT,CSARTQSTDTQYF,NA,TRBJ2-3,TRBV20-1,many
TGTGCCAGCAGCTCCTCGACTAGCGGCATTATTAGCGAGCAGTACTTC,CASSSSTSGIISEQYF,TRBD2,TRBJ2-7,TRBV7-9,NA
TGTGCCAGCAGCTTTGGGACAAATAATTCACCCCTCCACTTT,CASSFGTNNSPLHF,NA,TRBJ1-6,TRBV5-1,few
TGTGCCAGCTCACCAGCAAAAAGCACCACAGATACGCAGTATTTT,CASSPAKSTTDTQYF,NA,TRBJ2-3,TRBV18,NA
TGTGCCAGCAGCTTAGGATTAGGGTATCAGCCCCAGCATTTT,CASSLGLGYQPQHF,NA,TRBJ1-5,TRBV6-1,NA
TGTGCCATCAGTGAGTCCAGGGATCTGGGCAATCAGCCCCAGCATTTT,CAISESRDLGNQPQHF,NA,TRBJ1-5,TRBV12-3/TRBV12-4,once
TGCAGTGCATCGACAGGGGTCAATCAGCCCCAGCATTTT,CSASTGVNQPQHF,TRBD1,TRBJ1-5,TRBV20-1,once
TGTGCCAGCAGCCCCGGCCTGGTCAAAAACATTCAGTACTTC,CASSPGLVKNIQYF,NA,TRBJ2-4,TRBV12-3/TRBV12-4,few